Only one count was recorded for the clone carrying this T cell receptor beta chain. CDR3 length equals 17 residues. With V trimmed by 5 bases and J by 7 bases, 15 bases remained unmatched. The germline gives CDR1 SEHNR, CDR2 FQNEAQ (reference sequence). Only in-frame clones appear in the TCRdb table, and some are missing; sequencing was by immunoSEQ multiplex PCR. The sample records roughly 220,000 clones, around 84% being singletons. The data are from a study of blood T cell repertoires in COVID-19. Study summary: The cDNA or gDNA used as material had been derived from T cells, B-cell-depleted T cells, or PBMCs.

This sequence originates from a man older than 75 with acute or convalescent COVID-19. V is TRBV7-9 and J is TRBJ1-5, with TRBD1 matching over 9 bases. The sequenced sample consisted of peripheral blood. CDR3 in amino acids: CASSDGKGTGRNQPQHF. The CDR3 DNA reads TGTGCCAGCAGCGACGGAAAGGGGACAGGGAGGAACCAGCCCCAGCATTTT.